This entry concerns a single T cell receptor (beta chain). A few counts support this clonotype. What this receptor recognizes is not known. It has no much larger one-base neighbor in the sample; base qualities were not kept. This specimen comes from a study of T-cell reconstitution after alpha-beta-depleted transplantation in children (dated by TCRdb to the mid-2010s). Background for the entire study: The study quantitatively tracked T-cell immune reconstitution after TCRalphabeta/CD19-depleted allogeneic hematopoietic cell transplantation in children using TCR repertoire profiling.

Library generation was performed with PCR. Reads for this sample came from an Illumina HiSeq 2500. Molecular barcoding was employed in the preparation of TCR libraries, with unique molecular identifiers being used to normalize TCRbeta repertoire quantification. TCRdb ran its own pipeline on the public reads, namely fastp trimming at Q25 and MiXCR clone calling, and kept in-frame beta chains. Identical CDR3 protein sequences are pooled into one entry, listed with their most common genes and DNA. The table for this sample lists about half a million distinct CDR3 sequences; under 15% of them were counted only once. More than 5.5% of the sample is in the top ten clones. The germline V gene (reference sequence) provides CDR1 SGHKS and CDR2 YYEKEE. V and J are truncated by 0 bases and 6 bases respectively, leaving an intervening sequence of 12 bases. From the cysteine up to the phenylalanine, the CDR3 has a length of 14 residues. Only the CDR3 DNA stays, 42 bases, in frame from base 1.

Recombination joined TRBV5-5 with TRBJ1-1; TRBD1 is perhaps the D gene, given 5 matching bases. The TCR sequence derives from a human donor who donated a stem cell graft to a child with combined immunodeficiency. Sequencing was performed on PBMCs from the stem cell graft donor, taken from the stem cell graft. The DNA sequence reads TGTGCCAGCAGCTTGGGAGGTCCGGGGCCTGAAGCTTTCTTT. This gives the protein CASSLGGPGPEAFF.